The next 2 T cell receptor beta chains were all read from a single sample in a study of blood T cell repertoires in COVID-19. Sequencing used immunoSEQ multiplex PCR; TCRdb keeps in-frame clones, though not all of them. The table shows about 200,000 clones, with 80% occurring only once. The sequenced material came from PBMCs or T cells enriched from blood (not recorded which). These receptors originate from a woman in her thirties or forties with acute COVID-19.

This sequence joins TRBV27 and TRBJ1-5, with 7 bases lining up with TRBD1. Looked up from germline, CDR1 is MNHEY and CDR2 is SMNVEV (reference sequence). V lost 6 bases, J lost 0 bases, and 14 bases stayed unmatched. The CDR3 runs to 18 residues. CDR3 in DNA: TGTGCCAGCAGACCTAGACAGGGTAGTCGACATAGCAATCAGCCCCAGCATTTT. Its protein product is CASRPRQGSRHSNQPQHF.

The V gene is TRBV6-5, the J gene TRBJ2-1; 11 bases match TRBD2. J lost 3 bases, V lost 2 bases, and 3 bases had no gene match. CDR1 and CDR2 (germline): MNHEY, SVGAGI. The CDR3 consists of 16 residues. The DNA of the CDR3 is TGTGCCAGCAGTTACCAACTAGCGGGGGACTACAATGAGCAGTTCTTC. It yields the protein CASSYQLAGDYNEQFF.